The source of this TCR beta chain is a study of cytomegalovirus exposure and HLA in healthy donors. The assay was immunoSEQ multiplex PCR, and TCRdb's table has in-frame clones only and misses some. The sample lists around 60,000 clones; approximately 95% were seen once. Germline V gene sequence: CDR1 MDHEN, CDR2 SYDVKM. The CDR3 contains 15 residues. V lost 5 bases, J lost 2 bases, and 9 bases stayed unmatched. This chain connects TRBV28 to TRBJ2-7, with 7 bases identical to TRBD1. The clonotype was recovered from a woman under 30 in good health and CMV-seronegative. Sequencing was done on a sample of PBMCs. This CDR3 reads CASSLPPQGTYEQYF. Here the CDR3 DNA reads TGTGCCAGCAGTCTGCCCCCACAGGGGACCTACGAGCAGTACTTC.